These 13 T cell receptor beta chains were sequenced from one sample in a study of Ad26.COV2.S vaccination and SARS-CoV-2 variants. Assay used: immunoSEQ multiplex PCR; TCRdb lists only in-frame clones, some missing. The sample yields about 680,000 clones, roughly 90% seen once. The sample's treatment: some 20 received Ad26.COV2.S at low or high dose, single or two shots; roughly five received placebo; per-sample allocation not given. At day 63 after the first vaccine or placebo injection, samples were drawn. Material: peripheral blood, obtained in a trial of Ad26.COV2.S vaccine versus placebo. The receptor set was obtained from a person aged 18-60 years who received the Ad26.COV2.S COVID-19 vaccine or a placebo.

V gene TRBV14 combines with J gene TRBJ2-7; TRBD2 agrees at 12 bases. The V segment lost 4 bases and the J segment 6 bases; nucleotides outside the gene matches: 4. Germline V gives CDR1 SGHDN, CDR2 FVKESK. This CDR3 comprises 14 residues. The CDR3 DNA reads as TGTGCCAGCAGCCTACTAGCGGGGGGAGGCGAGCAGTACTTC. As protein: CASSLLAGGGEQYF.

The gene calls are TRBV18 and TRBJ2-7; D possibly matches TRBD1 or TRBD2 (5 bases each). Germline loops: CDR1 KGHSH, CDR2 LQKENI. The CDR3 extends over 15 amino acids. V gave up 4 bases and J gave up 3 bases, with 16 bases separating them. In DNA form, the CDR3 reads TGTGCCAGCTCACATTTGGGACGGAGTAACTACGAGCAGTACTTC. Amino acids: CASSHLGRSNYEQYF.

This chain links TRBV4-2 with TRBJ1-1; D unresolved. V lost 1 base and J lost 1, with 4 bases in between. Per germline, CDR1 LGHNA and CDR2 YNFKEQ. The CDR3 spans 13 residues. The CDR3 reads CASSQGWNTEAFF. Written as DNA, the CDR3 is TGTGCCAGCAGCCAAGGGTGGAACACTGAAGCTTTCTTT.

In DNA, the CDR3 is TGTGCCAGCAGTTACTCGAAGAGCAATCAGCCCCAGCATTTT. It translates to CASSYSKSNQPQHF. This sequence joins TRBV6-5 and TRBJ1-5; no reliable D call. The germline gives CDR1 MNHEY, CDR2 SVGAGI. This CDR3 has 14 residues. V gave up 0 bases and J gave up 1 base, with 4 bases separating them.

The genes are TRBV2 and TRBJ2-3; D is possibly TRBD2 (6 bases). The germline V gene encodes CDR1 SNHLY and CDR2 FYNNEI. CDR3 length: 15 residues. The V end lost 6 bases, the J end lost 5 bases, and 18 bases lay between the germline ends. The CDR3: CASRRGTGAQDTQYF. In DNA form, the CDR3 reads TGTGCCAGCAGGAGAGGAACGGGAGCACAAGATACGCAGTATTTT.

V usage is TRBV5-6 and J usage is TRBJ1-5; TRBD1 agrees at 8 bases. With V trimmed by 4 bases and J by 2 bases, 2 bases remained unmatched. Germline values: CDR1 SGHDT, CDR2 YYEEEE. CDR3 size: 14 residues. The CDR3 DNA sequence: TGTGCCAGCAGCCTGGACAGGGGCAATCAGCCCCAGCATTTT. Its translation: CASSLDRGNQPQHF.

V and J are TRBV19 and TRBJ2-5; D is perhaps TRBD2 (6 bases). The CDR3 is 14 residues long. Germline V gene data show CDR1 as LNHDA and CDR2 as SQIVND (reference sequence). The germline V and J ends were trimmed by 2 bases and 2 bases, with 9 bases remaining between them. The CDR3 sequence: CASSIWGRQETQYF. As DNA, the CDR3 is TGTGCCAGTAGTATATGGGGGAGGCAAGAGACCCAGTACTTC.

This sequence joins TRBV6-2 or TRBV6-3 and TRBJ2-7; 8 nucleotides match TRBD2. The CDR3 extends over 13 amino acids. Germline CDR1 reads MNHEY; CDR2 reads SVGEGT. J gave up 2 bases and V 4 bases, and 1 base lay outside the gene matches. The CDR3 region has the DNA TGTGCCAGCAGTTTAGCGGGACCCTACGAGCAGTACTTC. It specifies CASSLAGPYEQYF.

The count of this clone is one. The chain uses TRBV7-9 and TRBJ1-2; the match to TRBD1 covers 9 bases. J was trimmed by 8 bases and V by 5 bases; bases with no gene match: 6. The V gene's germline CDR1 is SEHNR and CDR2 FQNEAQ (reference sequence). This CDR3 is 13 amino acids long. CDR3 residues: CASSPGQGRGYTF. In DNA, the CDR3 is TGTGCCAGCAGCCCGGGACAGGGACGCGGCTACACCTTC. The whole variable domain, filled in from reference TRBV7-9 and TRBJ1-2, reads DTGVSQNPRHKITKRGQNVTFRCDPISEHNRLYWYRQTLGQGPEFLTYFQNEAQLEKSRLLSDRFSAERPKGSFSTLEIQRTEQGDSAMYLCASSPGQGRGYTFGSGTRLTVV.

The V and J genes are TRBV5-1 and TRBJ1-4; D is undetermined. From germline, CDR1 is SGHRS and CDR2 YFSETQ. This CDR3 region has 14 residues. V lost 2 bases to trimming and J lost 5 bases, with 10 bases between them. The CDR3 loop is CASSFGQPNEKLFF. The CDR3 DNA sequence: TGCGCCAGCAGCTTTGGCCAGCCCAATGAAAAACTGTTTTTT.

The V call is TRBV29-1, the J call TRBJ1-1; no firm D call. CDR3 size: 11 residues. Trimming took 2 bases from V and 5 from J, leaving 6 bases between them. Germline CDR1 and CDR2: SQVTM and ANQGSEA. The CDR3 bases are TGCAGCGTTGAATTGGTTACTGAAGCTTTCTTT. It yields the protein CSVELVTEAFF.

The CDR3 is CAWIEGQMSDQPQHF. Here the CDR3 DNA reads TGTGCCTGGATCGAGGGACAGATGTCTGATCAGCCCCAGCATTTT. The chain carries TRBV30 and TRBJ1-5; TRBD1 aligns across 7 bases. The length of the CDR3 is 15 residues. Germline V gene lookup returns CDR1 GTSNPN and CDR2 SVGIG (reference sequence). V lost 4 bases, J lost 5 bases, and 11 bases stayed unmatched.

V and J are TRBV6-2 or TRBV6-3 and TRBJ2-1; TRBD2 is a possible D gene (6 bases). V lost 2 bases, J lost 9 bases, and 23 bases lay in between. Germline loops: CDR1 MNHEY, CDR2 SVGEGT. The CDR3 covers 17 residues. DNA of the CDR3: TGTGCCAGCAGTTACGTCCCGGACTACCGGGGGAATGGTGAGCAGTTCTTC. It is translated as CASSYVPDYRGNGEQFF.